The 27 T cell receptor beta chains listed next were all sequenced from one sample in a study of technical replicates of blood from several donors. The protocol was immunoSEQ multiplex PCR, while the TCRdb copy is restricted to in-frame clones and leaves out a portion. This sample has 60,000 to 85,000 clones, with around 97% found just once. Sequenced: T cells isolated from PBMCs. All receptors derive from a human donor in good health.

This rearrangement joins TRBV28 to TRBJ2-6; TRBD1 matches at 7 bases. With V trimmed by 6 bases and J by 0 bases, 14 bases remained unmatched. The CDR3 is made up of 19 amino acids. Germline CDR1 is MDHEN and CDR2 is SYDVKM. The CDR3 DNA reads as TGTGCCAGCAGCTCCATTGACAGGGCTGATTACTCTGGGGCCAACGTCCTGACTTTC. Its protein is CASSSIDRADYSGANVLTF.

The chain recombines TRBV5-4 with TRBJ1-4, with 7 bases that match TRBD1. Trimming at V came to 4 bases and at J to 5 bases, leaving 5 bases not matched to a gene. CDR1 and CDR2 from the germline V gene are SGHNT and YYREEE (reference sequence). The CDR3 has 14 residues. The CDR3 region has the DNA TGTGCCAGCAGCCCGGGACAGCAGAATGAAAAACTGTTTTTT. Its protein is CASSPGQQNEKLFF.

The chain has TRBV10-3 and TRBJ2-3; 11 nucleotides agree with TRBD2. The V gene end was trimmed by 6 bases and the J gene end by 2 bases; junction bases not matched to a gene: 10. Germline V gene lookup returns CDR1 ENHRY and CDR2 SYGVKD. The CDR3 extends over 17 amino acids. In DNA form, the CDR3 reads TGTGCCATCAGAGGGACTAGCGGACTTACTCCCACAGATACGCAGTATTTT. It codes for CAIRGTSGLTPTDTQYF.

The chain carries TRBV28 and TRBJ2-7; 7 bases fit TRBD1. CDR3 length: 14 residues. Germline trimming cut 6 bases from V and 7 bases from J; bases unmatched to any gene: 12. Germline V gene sequence: CDR1 MDHEN, CDR2 SYDVKM. CDR3 region: CASRYTGTVREQYF. The CDR3 DNA reads TGTGCCAGCAGATACACCGGGACAGTCAGGGAGCAGTACTTC.

This clone was seen just once. The chain joins TRBV5-1 to TRBJ2-7, with TRBD2 identical over 8 bases. The trim removed 5 bases at V and 2 bases at J, leaving 9 bases unmatched. Per germline, CDR1 SGHRS and CDR2 YFSETQ. CDR3 length: 15 amino acids. The CDR3 protein is CASSSIAGIAYEQYF. CDR3 nucleotide sequence: TGCGCCAGCAGTAGTATAGCGGGAATCGCCTACGAGCAGTACTTC. The variable domain in full, with the rest retrieved from reference TRBV5-1 and TRBJ2-7, is KAGVTQTPRYLIKTRGQQVTLSCSPISGHRSVSWYQQTPGQGLQFLFEYFSETQRNKGNFPGRFSGRQFSNSRSEMNVSTLELGDSALYLCASSSIAGIAYEQYFGPGTRLTVT.

The CDR3 region is CASSLGVGYTRMNTEAFF. The DNA of the CDR3 is TGCGCCAGCAGCTTGGGGGTAGGATACACTAGGATGAACACTGAAGCTTTCTTT. V and J are TRBV5-1 and TRBJ1-1; D is ambiguous. Trimming removed 0 bases at V and 0 bases at J, with 18 bases between. The CDR3 consists of 18 residues. Germline V gene data show CDR1 as SGHRS and CDR2 as YFSETQ.

This chain joins TRBV21-1 and TRBJ1-2; the listed D gene, TRBD1, was not tested against the DNA. TRBV21-1 is reported as a pseudogene. The CDR3 length is 15 residues. In DNA form, the CDR3 reads TGTGCCAGCAGCAATGACCTCGGACAGGGAAATGGCTACACCTTC. It yields the protein CASSNDLGQGNGYTF.

The chain is built from TRBV2 and TRBJ2-1; 9 positions agree with TRBD2. The CDR3 length is 15 residues. CDR1 SNHLY and CDR2 FYNNEI come from the germline V gene. V dropped 9 bases and J dropped 0; count of bases not matched to a gene: 6. Here the CDR3 DNA reads TGTGCCAGGTACAAAGCGGGGGGCTCCTACAATGAGCAGTTCTTC. Encoded protein: CARYKAGGSYNEQFF.

The chain joins TRBV5-6 to TRBJ1-2, with 7 bases identical to TRBD1. The germline V gene has CDR1 SGHDT and CDR2 YYEEEE. V lost 2 bases to trimming and J lost 6 bases; unmatched junction nucleotides: 4. The CDR3 extends over 13 amino acids. The CDR3 here is CASSFRGGHGYTF. The CDR3 coding sequence is TGTGCCAGCAGCTTCCGAGGGGGCCATGGCTACACCTTC. Filled out from reference TRBV5-6 and TRBJ1-2, the complete variable domain reads DAGVTQSPTHLIKTRGQQVTLRCSPKSGHDTVSWYQQALGQGPQFIFQYYEEEERQRGNFPDRFSGHQFPNYSSELNVNALLLGDSALYLCASSFRGGHGYTFGSGTRLTVV.

This rearrangement joins TRBV29-1 to TRBJ2-7; no clear D gene. The CDR3 is 11 amino acids. Trimming took off 7 bases at V and 2 bases at J, with 9 bases between the two ends. Germline CDR1 reads SQVTM; CDR2 reads ANQGSEA. The chain's CDR3 is CSALSAYEQYF. The CDR3 DNA is TGCAGCGCACTGTCTGCCTACGAGCAGTACTTC.

The chain combines TRBV25-1 with TRBJ2-5; D is unclear. The CDR3 loop spans 14 amino acids. Trimming stripped 2 bases from V and 2 bases from J, with 9 bases between. Germline CDR1 MGHDK, CDR2 SYGVNS. In nucleotides, the CDR3 is TGTGCCAGCAGTGAAACTCGGTTTCAAGAGACCCAGTACTTC. This translates into CASSETRFQETQYF. Filled out from reference TRBV25-1 and TRBJ2-5, the complete variable domain reads EADIYQTPRYLVIGTGKKITLECSQTMGHDKMYWYQQDPGMELHLIHYSYGVNSTEKGDLSSESTVSRIRTEHFPLTLESARPSHTSQYLCASSETRFQETQYFGPGTRLLVL.

The chain carries TRBV7-9 and TRBJ1-4; D gene uncertain. In germline, CDR1 is SEHNR, CDR2 FQNEAQ (reference sequence). This CDR3 has 17 amino acids. Trimming stripped 4 bases from V and 3 bases from J, with 18 bases between. CDR3: CASSSFGDGPPNEKLFF. As DNA, the CDR3 is TGTGCCAGCAGCTCATTCGGTGATGGGCCTCCTAATGAAAAACTGTTTTTT.

This clone was picked up one time. The chain joins TRBV28 to TRBJ1-5; D remains ambiguous. This CDR3 is 12 amino acids long. V gave up 10 bases and J gave up 15 bases, with 22 bases separating them. Germline V CDR1 and CDR2: MDHEN, SYDVKM. CDR3 nucleotides: TGTGCCACCAACGCGGAGGGTCCTCTACGGCATTTT. This encodes CATNAEGPLRHF.

The CDR3 nucleotides read TGTGCAGGAGTCACGACGGCCGAAGCTTTCTTT. This codes for CAGVTTAEAFF. This chain uses TRBV2 with TRBJ1-1; D unclear. This CDR3 region has 11 residues. Germline V gene lookup returns CDR1 SNHLY and CDR2 FYNNEI.

This clone occurred once. This chain joins TRBV15 and TRBJ2-1, with 8 bases that match TRBD1. The V segment lost 1 base and the J segment 2 bases; nucleotides outside the gene matches: 7. The CDR3 contains 17 residues. Germline CDR1 and CDR2: LNHNV and YYDKDF (reference sequence). The CDR3 nucleotides read TGTGCCACCAGCAGAGGGGGCAGGGGGCGGGCCTACAATGAGCAGTTCTTC. Translated: CATSRGGRGRAYNEQFF.

This sequence joins TRBV4-2 and TRBJ2-7; possible D gene TRBD2, 6 bases. Trimming cost V 0 bases and J 0 bases, with 9 bases left between them. This CDR3 contains 15 residues. The germline CDR1 and CDR2 sequences are LGHNA and YNFKEQ. As DNA, the CDR3 is TGTGCCAGCAGCCAAGAGGGGGGAAACTCCTACGAGCAGTACTTC. It yields the protein CASSQEGGNSYEQYF.

J is TRBJ2-2 and V is TRBV11-2; D unresolved. The V end was cut by 5 bases, the J end by 0 bases, with 13 bases between. Per germline, CDR1 SGHAT and CDR2 FQNNGV. The CDR3 has 16 residues. The CDR3 DNA follows: TGTGCCAGCAGCCCTAGAGCCAGCGCGAACACCGGGGAGCTGTTTTTT. Translating gives CASSPRASANTGELFF.

J is TRBJ2-5 and V is TRBV7-9; D might be TRBD1 (5 bases). The CDR3 is 15 amino acids. V gave up 3 bases and J gave up 2 bases, with 13 bases separating them. Germline values: CDR1 SEHNR, CDR2 FQNEAQ (reference sequence). This chain's CDR3 is CASSLVVRAQETQYF. CDR3 coding DNA: TGTGCCAGCAGCTTGGTCGTCAGGGCACAAGAGACCCAGTACTTC.

The chain joins TRBV2 to TRBJ2-7; D might be TRBD2 (7 bases). Deletions cut 8 bases from V and 2 bases from J, with 16 bases between. The CDR3 is made up of 14 amino acids. The V gene's germline CDR1 is SNHLY and CDR2 FYNNEI. This CDR3 reads CASEGGGLTYEQYF. In nucleotides, the CDR3 is TGTGCCAGCGAGGGGGGGGGTCTAACCTACGAGCAGTACTTC.

This clone has a single count. V is TRBV5-6 and J is TRBJ1-4; D call uncertain. The length of the CDR3 is 15 residues. Germline V gene lookup returns CDR1 SGHDT and CDR2 YYEEEE. Trimming pared 4 bases from V and 8 bases from J, leaving 18 bases between. The CDR3 sequence: CASSAVVEGGEKLFF. The CDR3 region has the DNA TGTGCCAGCAGCGCGGTAGTGGAAGGCGGGGAAAAACTGTTTTTT.

The CDR3 DNA follows: TGTGCCAGCAGTCACTTTATCGGGGGGAACTACGAGCAGTACTTC. This gives the protein CASSHFIGGNYEQYF. This sequence joins TRBV2 and TRBJ2-7; 7 bases fit TRBD2. The CDR3 sequence is 15 residues long. The V gene's germline CDR1 is SNHLY and CDR2 FYNNEI. Germline trimming cut 5 bases from V and 3 bases from J; bases unmatched to any gene: 10.

The J gene is TRBJ1-1, the V gene TRBV29-1; unclear D gene. From germline, CDR1 is SQVTM and CDR2 ANQGSEA. CDR3 length equals 14 residues. Between the trimmed V and J ends, which lost 3 bases and 6 bases, there was a span of 17 bases. The CDR3 DNA sequence: TGCAGCGTTGATGGTTACGGGGAGGTCGCTGAAGCTTTCTTT. As protein: CSVDGYGEVAEAFF.

The chain carries TRBV9 and TRBJ2-5, with a weak D call TRBD1 (5 bases). V was shortened by 0 bases and J by 5 bases, with 17 bases between the two germline ends. Germline CDR1 is SGDLS and CDR2 is YYNGEE. This CDR3 has 16 residues. The CDR3 DNA sequence: TGTGCCAGCAGCGTAGAGGCAGGGCGTGTTCGGGAGACCCAGTACTTC. Its translation is CASSVEAGRVRETQYF.

CDR3 nucleotides: TGTGCCAGCAGCTCTTTGGGGCAATGGGAGACCCAGTACTTC. This sequence encodes CASSSLGQWETQYF. The chain uses TRBV7-9 and TRBJ2-5, with D possibly matching TRBD1 (5 bases). Looked up from germline, CDR1 is SEHNR and CDR2 is FQNEAQ (reference sequence). The CDR3 runs to 14 residues. V lost 4 bases to trimming and J lost 5 bases, with 14 bases between them.

In DNA, the CDR3 is TGTGCCAGCAGCGTTGATAGCGGGGCCTACGAGCAGTACTTC. Translated, it gives CASSVDSGAYEQYF. The chain recombines TRBV28 with TRBJ2-7; 8 bases map to TRBD2. With V trimmed by 6 bases and J by 2 bases, 6 bases remained unmatched. CDR1 is MDHEN, CDR2 SYDVKM, per germline. The CDR3 is 14 residues long.

Here the CDR3 DNA reads TGTGCCAGCAGAACTACTGAAGCTTTCTTT. Amino acid sequence: CASRTTEAFF. This chain links TRBV28 with TRBJ1-1; D gene ambiguous. V shed 6 bases and J shed 5 bases, with 4 bases lying between them. The CDR3 is 10 amino acids. The germline gives CDR1 MDHEN, CDR2 SYDVKM.

The chain couples TRBV29-1 to TRBJ1-2, with D perhaps TRBD1 (5 bases). CDR1 SQVTM and CDR2 ANQGSEA come from the germline V gene. The length of the CDR3 is 13 residues. Trimming cost V 7 bases and J 2 bases, with 14 bases left between them. The CDR3 spells CSARGTENYGYTF. CDR3 DNA: TGCAGCGCTCGGGGGACGGAAAACTATGGCTACACCTTC.